Below are 19 T cell receptor beta chains sequenced from a single sample in a study of Graves' ophthalmopathy and Graves' hyperthyroidism. The authors amplified TCR beta CDR3 regions, and they did so from RNA transcripts for repertoire sequencing. After a first-round RT-PCR with HTBI primers, a second-round multiplex PCR was run. In TCRdb, the multiplex PCR reads were re-called with MiXCR into one record per CDR3 protein. The table lists roughly 610,000 distinct CDR3 sequences, 22% of them singletons. Sequenced input: peripheral blood. The receptors originated from a woman between 18 and 30 years old with stable Graves' hyperthyroidism. Some clones in this sample may be carry-over from other donors' samples.

V usage is TRBV25-1 and J usage is TRBJ1-1; TRBD1 might be the D (5 bases). The germline V gene encodes CDR1 MGHDK and CDR2 SYGVNS. The CDR3 covers 14 residues. The V end lost 3 bases, the J end lost 0 bases, and 8 bases lay between the germline ends. CDR3 region: CASSDPRVNTEAFF. Here the CDR3 DNA reads TGTGCCAGCAGTGATCCCAGGGTGAACACTGAAGCTTTCTTT.

J is TRBJ2-2 and V is TRBV12-3 or TRBV12-4, with D uncertain. V lost 5 bases, J lost 4 bases, and 17 bases lay in between. The CDR3 has 16 amino acids. The CDR3 DNA reads as TGTGCCAGCAGTACCCCGTCCGGGCTGAGCACCGGGGAGCTGTTTTTT. Its protein is CASSTPSGLSTGELFF.

Ten or more counts support this clonotype. The chain carries TRBV12-3 or TRBV12-4 and TRBJ1-1; TRBD1 aligns across 7 bases. The CDR3 consists of 15 residues. J was trimmed by 3 bases and V by 1 base; bases with no gene match: 5. DNA of the CDR3: TGTGCCAGCAGTTTAGTGACAGGGCGAGACACTGAAGCTTTCTTT. As protein: CASSLVTGRDTEAFF.

This clonotype occurred once. The DNA of the CDR3 is TGTGCCAGCAGTCTCATCGAGAAACAGCCCCAGCATTTT. It is translated as CASSLIEKQPQHF. The chain employs TRBV6-5 and TRBJ1-5; D is undetermined. The length of the CDR3 is 13 residues. The V and J ends lost 5 bases and 7 bases respectively, with 12 bases between them. CDR1 MNHEY and CDR2 SVGAGI come from the germline V gene.

V gene TRBV12-3 or TRBV12-4 combines with J gene TRBJ2-7, with D possibly matching TRBD2 (6 bases). Trimming shortened V by 0 bases and J by 5 bases, and 14 bases separated the two germline ends. This CDR3 has 15 amino acids. The CDR3 is CASSLAGGSRNEQYF. The DNA for the CDR3 is TGTGCCAGCAGTTTAGCGGGGGGATCAAGGAACGAGCAGTACTTC.

This clonotype was seen many times. CDR3 region: CASREDRGQETQYF. The CDR3 DNA reads as TGTGCCAGCAGGGAGGACAGGGGCCAAGAGACCCAGTACTTC. V gene TRBV6-2 or TRBV6-3 combines with J gene TRBJ2-5; TRBD1 matches at 9 bases. In germline, CDR1 is MNHEY, CDR2 SVGEGT. The CDR3 extends over 14 amino acids. The V segment lost 6 bases and the J segment 1 base; nucleotides outside the gene matches: 3.

This clonotype was seen ten or more times. The germline gene is not matched at one end of the junction; a read error may be the cause. The V gene is TRBV5-6, the J gene TRBJ2-7, with D tentatively TRBD2 (5 bases). Germline CDR1 is SGHDT and CDR2 is YYEEEE. This CDR3 spans 12 amino acids. CDR3 DNA sequence: TGCGCCAGCAGCTCCGAGGGCTACGAGCAGTACTTC. Encoded protein: CASSSEGYEQYF.

This clonotype has at least ten counts. The V gene is TRBV29-1, the J gene TRBJ2-7, with TRBD1 identical over 9 bases. The CDR3 covers 13 residues. Trimming removed 6 bases from V and 5 bases from J; junction bases left unmatched: 8. Germline V CDR1 and CDR2: SQVTM, ANQGSEA. CDR3: CSVPGQGLDEQYF. CDR3 nucleotide sequence: TGCAGCGTACCGGGACAGGGCCTTGACGAGCAGTACTTC.

This clonotype showed up many times. The chain couples TRBV28 to TRBJ1-2; 7 nucleotides agree with TRBD1. The length of the CDR3 is 13 residues. From germline, CDR1 is MDHEN and CDR2 SYDVKM. Trimming took 7 bases from V and 8 from J; bases not matched to a gene: 10. The CDR3 is CASTLRQGLGYTF. The CDR3 DNA sequence: TGTGCCAGCACCCTCAGACAGGGCCTCGGCTACACCTTC.

As to this clonotype: The junction and the germline gene differ at one end; a read error may be behind it. The gene calls are TRBV29-1 and TRBJ2-2, with 7 bases lining up with TRBD1. Germline loops: CDR1 SQVTM, CDR2 ANQGSEA. The CDR3 spans 13 residues. CDR3 in amino acids: CTVRDRNTGELCF. The CDR3 DNA reads as TGCACGGTCCGGGACAGAAACACCGGGGAGCTGTGTTTT.

At least ten counts were recorded for this clonotype. The chain has TRBV20-1 and TRBJ2-5; unclear D gene. Germline values: CDR1 DFQATT, CDR2 SNEGSKA (reference sequence). Trimming removed 4 bases from V and 1 base from J, with 10 bases in between. The CDR3 sequence is 13 residues long. CDR3 in DNA: TGCAGTGCTAACTCCTTCTTCCAAGAGACCCAGTACTTC. Translated: CSANSFFQETQYF.

This clonotype was picked up many times. This chain links TRBV29-1 with TRBJ1-2; D may be TRBD1 (5 bases). The germline CDR1 and CDR2 sequences are SQVTM and ANQGSEA. CDR3 length: 12 amino acids. V lost 2 bases to trimming and J lost 7 bases, with 11 bases between them. CDR3: CSVEQQEAGYTF. The CDR3 DNA reads TGCAGCGTTGAACAACAGGAGGCTGGCTACACCTTC.

This clonotype has only a few counts. This chain joins TRBV12-3 or TRBV12-4 and TRBJ2-2, with 8 nucleotides matching TRBD1. The CDR3 is 14 residues long. Unmatched junction bases numbered 4, after V lost 7 bases and J lost 3 bases. CDR3 nucleotide sequence: TGTGCCAGCATTCTGGACAGGGACACCGGGGAGCTGTTTTTT. Amino acids: CASILDRDTGELFF.

The V gene is TRBV12-5, the J gene TRBJ2-5; 10 bases match TRBD2. The CDR3 length is 18 residues. Germline V gives CDR1 LGHNT, CDR2 FRNRAP. V dropped 6 bases and J dropped 4; count of bases not matched to a gene: 17. This CDR3 is CASGPGTSDQKDLETQYF. In nucleotides, the CDR3 is TGTGCTAGTGGCCCCGGGACTAGCGATCAAAAGGATCTAGAGACCCAGTACTTC.

This clonotype was counted at least ten times. A much larger clone differs by one base, so this may be a read error. The V gene is TRBV12-3 or TRBV12-4, the J gene TRBJ1-1, with TRBD1 as a possible D gene (5 bases). The V end lost 4 bases, the J end lost 0 bases, and 9 bases lay between the germline ends. This CDR3 comprises 14 residues. The CDR3 region is CASSSDKMNTEAFF. CDR3 DNA sequence: TGTGCCAGCAGTTCGGACAAGATGAACACTGAAGCTTTCTTT.

The count of this clonotype is one. The conserved phenylalanine or tryptophan is not found at the CDR3 terminus, so this likely reflects a read error. The chain is built from TRBV3-1 and TRBJ2-7; D ambiguous. This CDR3 has 13 amino acids. V dropped 1 base and J dropped 2 bases, with 6 bases sitting between them. Per germline, CDR1 LGHDT and CDR2 YNNKEL (reference sequence). CDR3: CASSQGIAYEQYL. In DNA, the CDR3 is TGTGCCAGCAGCCAAGGCATCGCCTACGAGCAGTACCTC.

V usage is TRBV30 and J usage is TRBJ2-7; 10 bases match TRBD2. The length of the CDR3 is 15 residues. V lost 4 bases and J lost 2; bases outside the gene matches: 8. Germline V gene data show CDR1 as GTSNPN and CDR2 as SVGIG (reference sequence). The CDR3 is CAWTLAGGGAYEQYF. The CDR3 bases are TGTGCCTGGACTTTAGCGGGGGGTGGAGCCTACGAGCAGTACTTC. The full variable domain, its missing parts supplied by reference TRBV30 and TRBJ2-7, is SQTIHQWPATLVQPVGSPLSLECTVEGTSNPNLYWYRQAAGRGLQLLFYSVGIGQISSEVPQNLSASRPQDRQFILSSKKLLLSDSGFYLCAWTLAGGGAYEQYFGPGTRLTVT.

This clonotype has only a few counts. The chain has TRBV6-2 or TRBV6-3 and TRBJ2-7, with TRBD1 as a possible D gene (7 bases). CDR1 is MNHEY and CDR2 is SVGEGT in the germline V gene. V shed 2 bases and J shed 3 bases, with 17 bases lying between them. The CDR3 is 16 residues long. CDR3 sequence: CASSYPSDREVYEQYF. The DNA for the CDR3 is TGTGCCAGCAGTTACCCCTCCGACAGGGAGGTCTACGAGCAGTACTTC.

This clonotype was seen ten or more times. The chain joins TRBV2 to TRBJ1-1, with D unclear. Germline V gene sequence: CDR1 SNHLY, CDR2 FYNNEI. This CDR3 comprises 13 residues. V was trimmed by 4 bases and J by 3 bases, leaving 9 bases between them. CDR3 sequence reads: CASSVEGYTEAFF. CDR3 in DNA: TGTGCCAGCAGTGTGGAGGGCTACACTGAAGCTTTCTTT.